The 18 T cell receptor beta chains listed next were all sequenced from one sample in a study of cytomegalovirus exposure and HLA in healthy donors. Sequencing used immunoSEQ multiplex PCR; TCRdb keeps in-frame clones, though not all of them. Here the sample spans 150,000 to 200,000 clones, 86% being singletons. Material: PBMCs. The source of these receptors is a woman under 30 in good health and CMV-seronegative.

The rearrangement uses TRBV5-4 and TRBJ2-1; the D gene is possibly TRBD2 (7 bases). This CDR3 has 12 amino acids. Germline-derived CDR1 and CDR2 are SGHNT and YYREEE (reference sequence). Trimming removed 8 bases at V and 9 bases at J, with 15 bases between. The CDR3 is CASQGGELEQFF. The DNA of the CDR3 is TGTGCCAGTCAAGGGGGGGAACTTGAGCAGTTCTTC. Full variable domain (outside the CDR3, taken from reference TRBV5-4 and TRBJ2-1): ETGVTQSPTHLIKTRGQQVTLRCSSQSGHNTVSWYQQALGQGPQFIFQYYREEENGRGNFPPRFSGLQFPNYSSELNVNALELDDSALYLCASQGGELEQFFGPGTRLTVL.

The chain combines TRBV5-1 with TRBJ2-1, with D perhaps TRBD2 (7 bases). CDR1 SGHRS and CDR2 YFSETQ come from the germline V gene. The CDR3 sequence is 17 residues long. V lost 2 bases and J lost 3, with 18 bases in between. The chain's CDR3 is CASSLPPGGGDYNEQFF. CDR3 nucleotides: TGCGCCAGCAGCTTACCTCCCGGAGGGGGGGACTACAATGAGCAGTTCTTC.

The gene calls are TRBV5-8 and TRBJ2-7, with a tentative D call TRBD1 (7 bases). The germline CDR1 and CDR2 sequences are SGHTS and YDEGEE. Trimming cost V 4 bases and J 0 bases, with 14 bases left between them. This CDR3 has 15 amino acids. CDR3 in DNA: TGTGCCAGCAGCGCAGGGGGGAGTAGCTCCTACGAGCAGTACTTC. Protein sequence: CASSAGGSSSYEQYF.

This chain joins TRBV4-2 and TRBJ1-1, with 7 bases identical to TRBD1. V lost 3 bases, J lost 1 base, and 5 bases stayed unmatched. CDR3 length equals 15 residues. Germline CDR1 reads LGHNA; CDR2 reads YNFKEQ. CDR3: CASSQGRQGNTEAFF. CDR3 coding DNA: TGTGCCAGCAGCCAGGGACGACAGGGGAACACTGAAGCTTTCTTT.

The chain links TRBV5-6 to TRBJ2-6; 9 nucleotides agree with TRBD1. Germline V gene sequence: CDR1 SGHDT, CDR2 YYEEEE. CDR3 length: 16 residues. Germline trimming cut 4 bases from V and 9 bases from J; bases unmatched to any gene: 11. The CDR3 here is CASSHLLTGGGNVLTF. The CDR3 DNA sequence: TGTGCCAGCAGCCATTTACTGACAGGGGGTGGCAACGTCCTGACTTTC.

The chain uses TRBV7-9 and TRBJ1-1; tentative D call: TRBD1 (6 bases). Between the trimmed V and J ends, which lost 4 bases and 8 bases, there was a span of 14 bases. Germline CDR1 SEHNR, CDR2 FQNEAQ (reference sequence). This CDR3 contains 13 residues. The CDR3 region is CASSSSGGAEAFF. The CDR3 DNA follows: TGTGCCAGCAGCTCCAGTGGGGGGGCGGAAGCTTTCTTT.

This clone was seen only once. The chain joins TRBV4-2 to TRBJ2-1; TRBD2 matches 11 bases. The CDR3 runs 17 residues. V shed 0 bases, J shed 2 bases, and the junction held 3 bases outside the gene matches. Germline CDR1 reads LGHNA; CDR2 reads YNFKEQ. CDR3 nucleotides: TGTGCCAGCAGCCAAGATGGGACTAGCGGCACCTACAATGAGCAGTTCTTC. Translated: CASSQDGTSGTYNEQFF.

This sequence joins TRBV29-1 and TRBJ2-2; D perhaps matches TRBD2 (7 bases). The germline CDR1 and CDR2 sequences are SQVTM and ANQGSEA. This CDR3 spans 13 amino acids. The CDR3 region has the DNA TGCGGGGGGGCTCCTCTGAACACCGGGGAGCTGTTTTTT. Its translation is CGGAPLNTGELFF.

J is TRBJ2-3 and V is TRBV23-1; D remains unclear. TRBV23-1 is treated as an ORF (open reading frame) with a function not yet certain. V gave up 4 bases and J gave up 4 bases, with 6 bases separating them. CDR3 size: 12 residues. The DNA for the CDR3 is TGCGCCAGCAGTCCTGAGGCAGATACGCAGTATTTT. Translating it yields CASSPEADTQYF.

The rearrangement links TRBV6-4 to TRBJ1-1; D is unclear. The V end lost 5 bases, the J end lost 1 base, and 5 bases lay between the germline ends. Germline V gene data show CDR1 as MRHNA and CDR2 as SNTAGT. This CDR3 comprises 12 residues. CDR3 coding DNA: TGTGCCAGCAGTCCCGGGAACACTGAAGCTTTCTTT. Translation: CASSPGNTEAFF.

J is TRBJ2-4 and V is TRBV5-1, with TRBD1 as a possible D gene (6 bases). The CDR3 is 17 amino acids. Trimming pared 4 bases from V and 0 bases from J, leaving 17 bases between. CDR1 SGHRS and CDR2 YFSETQ come from the germline V gene. In DNA form, the CDR3 reads TGCGCCAGCAGCCCCTACTCGGACAGCCTAGCCAAAAACATTCAGTACTTC. This sequence encodes CASSPYSDSLAKNIQYF. Looking up the rest from reference TRBV5-1 and TRBJ2-4 gives the full variable domain: KAGVTQTPRYLIKTRGQQVTLSCSPISGHRSVSWYQQTPGQGLQFLFEYFSETQRNKGNFPGRFSGRQFSNSRSEMNVSTLELGDSALYLCASSPYSDSLAKNIQYFGAGTRLSVL.

This clone was counted a few times. The chain employs TRBV6-1 and TRBJ1-5; weak D call: TRBD1 (5 bases). Trimming took 5 bases from V and 2 from J, leaving 10 bases between them. Germline V gene sequence: CDR1 MNHNS, CDR2 SASEGT. The CDR3 has 14 amino acids. The CDR3 DNA sequence: TGTGCCAGCAGTCCATCCAGGGGCAATCAGCCCCAGCATTTT. Residues: CASSPSRGNQPQHF.

This sequence joins TRBV29-1 and TRBJ1-1, with D possibly being TRBD1 (6 bases). V lost 4 bases and J lost 1, with 16 bases in between. This CDR3 has 15 residues. Per the germline V gene, CDR1 is SQVTM and CDR2 is ANQGSEA. CDR3 region: CSVAGSLQGNTEAFF. The CDR3 coding sequence is TGCAGCGTTGCAGGGAGTCTACAGGGGAACACTGAAGCTTTCTTT.

The rearrangement links TRBV11-2 to TRBJ2-7, with D possibly matching TRBD1 (5 bases). This CDR3 comprises 13 residues. V lost 5 bases and J 3 bases, leaving 11 bases between the germline ends. The germline V gene has CDR1 SGHAT and CDR2 FQNNGV. CDR3 nucleotide sequence: TGTGCCAGCAGCCCAGGGTTGGGCTACGAGCAGTACTTC. This gives the protein CASSPGLGYEQYF.

The chain employs TRBV7-9 and TRBJ2-1, with D unclear. Trimming took 3 bases from V and 10 from J, leaving 7 bases between them. The V gene's germline CDR1 is SEHNR and CDR2 FQNEAQ (reference sequence). The CDR3 extends over 11 amino acids. CDR3 sequence (DNA): TGTGCCAGCAGCTTCGGTCCGGAGCAGTTCTTC. It codes for CASSFGPEQFF.

Here the CDR3 reads CAWNRGSYNEQFF. For the CDR3, the DNA is TGTGCCTGGAACAGGGGATCGTACAATGAGCAGTTCTTC. The chain carries TRBV30 and TRBJ2-1, with 7 bases identical to TRBD1. Germline V lookup: CDR1 GTSNPN, CDR2 SVGIG (reference sequence). The CDR3 covers 13 residues. The V segment lost 4 bases and the J segment 4 bases; nucleotides outside the gene matches: 4.

The chain links TRBV29-1 to TRBJ2-2; 7 bases are a match to TRBD1. Germline CDR1 is SQVTM and CDR2 is ANQGSEA. V was clipped by 4 bases and J by 4 bases; unmatched bases: 3. CDR3 length equals 13 residues. CDR3 sequence reads: CSVGQGSTGELFF. CDR3 nucleotides: TGCAGCGTTGGACAGGGAAGCACCGGGGAGCTGTTTTTT.

The chain employs TRBV6-1 and TRBJ1-5; TRBD1 aligns across 7 bases. Trimming cost V 3 bases and J 4 bases; bases outside gene matches: 0. CDR1 and CDR2 (germline): MNHNS, SASEGT. CDR3 length: 13 residues. Here the CDR3 reads CASSETGNQPQHF. DNA for the CDR3: TGTGCCAGCAGTGAGACAGGGAATCAGCCCCAGCATTTT.